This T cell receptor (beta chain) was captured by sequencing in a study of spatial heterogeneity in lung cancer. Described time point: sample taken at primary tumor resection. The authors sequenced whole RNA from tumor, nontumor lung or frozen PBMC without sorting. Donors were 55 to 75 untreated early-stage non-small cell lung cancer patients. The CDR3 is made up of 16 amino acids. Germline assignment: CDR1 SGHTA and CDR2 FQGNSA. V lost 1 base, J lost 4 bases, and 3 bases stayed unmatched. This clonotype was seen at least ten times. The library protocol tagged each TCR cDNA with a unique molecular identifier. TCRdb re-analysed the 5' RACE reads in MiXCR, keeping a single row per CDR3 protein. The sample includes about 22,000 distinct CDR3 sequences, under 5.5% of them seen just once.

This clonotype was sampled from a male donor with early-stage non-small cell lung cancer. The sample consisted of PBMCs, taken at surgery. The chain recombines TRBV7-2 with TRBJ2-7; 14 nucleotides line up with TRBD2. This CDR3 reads CASSLGLAGGLYEQYF. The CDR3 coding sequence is TGTGCCAGCAGCTTAGGACTAGCGGGAGGGCTTTACGAGCAGTACTTC.